The 26 T cell receptor beta chains given below trace back to one sample, sequenced in a study of blood T cell repertoires in COVID-19. The assay was immunoSEQ multiplex PCR, and TCRdb's table has in-frame clones only and misses some. The sample has approximately 500,000 clones, approximately 85% seen once. Sequenced sample: peripheral blood. All receptors come from a human donor in a cohort sampled during active COVID-19.

The table lists this clone with a count of one. This chain connects TRBV2 to TRBJ2-1, with 9 positions matching TRBD2. Germline V gene data show CDR1 as SNHLY and CDR2 as FYNNEI. V shed 6 bases and J 2 bases; nucleotides not matched to a gene: 8. The CDR3 extends over 16 amino acids. DNA for the CDR3: TGTGCCAGCAGGGGTGCGCTAGCGGGACCCTACAATGAGCAGTTCTTC. It is translated as CASRGALAGPYNEQFF.

The chain couples TRBV3-1 (or the pseudogene TRBV3-2) to TRBJ2-5, with 7 bases lining up with TRBD2. The germline V gene has CDR1 LGHDT and CDR2 YNNKEL (reference sequence). V shed 0 bases and J 2 bases; nucleotides not matched to a gene: 12. The CDR3 has 18 residues. CDR3: CASSQDLGLAVGQETQYF. The CDR3 nucleotides read TGTGCCAGCAGCCAAGATCTAGGGCTAGCGGTAGGTCAAGAGACCCAGTACTTC.

V and J are TRBV10-1 and TRBJ1-1, with 10 nucleotides matching TRBD1. CDR1 is WNHNN and CDR2 is SYGVQD in the germline V gene (reference sequence). The CDR3 extends over 13 amino acids. The ends lost 4 bases at V and 8 bases at J; junction bases unmatched: 4. CDR3 region: CASSVKDRGEAFF. CDR3 nucleotides: TGCGCCAGCAGTGTTAAGGACAGGGGGGAAGCTTTCTTT.

This clone was seen at least ten times. V and J are TRBV2 and TRBJ2-2; D unresolved. V lost 10 bases and J 1 base, leaving 13 bases between the germline ends. The CDR3 spans 14 residues. CDR1 is SNHLY, CDR2 FYNNEI, per germline. The CDR3 DNA reads as TGTGCCATCAATAAATTGAGGAACACCGGGGAGCTGTTTTTT. It translates to CAINKLRNTGELFF.

The chain employs TRBV7-8 and TRBJ2-7, with D tentatively TRBD2 (5 bases). The ends were cut back, 7 bases at V and 2 bases at J, with 12 bases in the middle. The CDR3 loop spans 13 amino acids. CDR1 is SGHVS and CDR2 is FQNEAQ in the germline V gene. The CDR3 here is CASNGRGTYEQYF. The DNA for the CDR3 is TGTGCCAGCAACGGACGGGGAACCTACGAGCAGTACTTC.

A word on this clone: Additional DNA sequences in this sample encode the identical CDR3. This sequence joins TRBV7-2 and TRBJ2-7; no clear D gene. V was cut by 0 bases and J by 0 bases, with 6 bases left in between. CDR1 and CDR2 from the germline V gene are SGHTA and FQGNSA. The CDR3 covers 14 residues. This CDR3 reads CASSLAPGSYEQYF. CDR3 nucleotide sequence: TGTGCCAGCAGCTTAGCCCCCGGCTCCTACGAGCAGTACTTC.

J is TRBJ2-5 and V is TRBV14; D might be TRBD2 (5 bases). Deletions cut 1 base from V and 5 bases from J, with 14 bases between. Germline V lookup: CDR1 SGHDN, CDR2 FVKESK. The CDR3 length is 15 residues. The CDR3 bases are TGTGCCAGCAGCCAAGGTTCGAGGGCGACGGAGACCCAGTACTTC. This translates into CASSQGSRATETQYF.

This clone was counted between two and nine times. The rearrangement links TRBV6-4 to TRBJ1-2; D might be TRBD1 (6 bases). Deletions cut 4 bases from V and 3 bases from J, with 12 bases between. The CDR3 runs 14 residues. Looked up from germline, CDR1 is MRHNA and CDR2 is SNTAGT. The CDR3 DNA follows: TGTGCCAGCAGTGCCGCGACAGGCGACTATGGCTACACCTTC. Protein sequence: CASSAATGDYGYTF.

V and J are TRBV2 and TRBJ2-5; 8 nucleotides align to TRBD1. With V trimmed by 6 bases and J by 5 bases, 11 bases remained unmatched. In germline, CDR1 is SNHLY, CDR2 FYNNEI. This CDR3 has 15 residues. DNA for the CDR3: TGTGCCAGCAGGGAGACAGGGGTCCCCGGGGAGACCCAGTACTTC. This codes for CASRETGVPGETQYF. The variable domain in full, completed from reference TRBV2 and TRBJ2-5, reads EPEVTQTPSHQVTQMGQEVILRCVPISNHLYFYWYRQILGQKVEFLVSFYNNEISEKSEIFDDQFSVERPDGSNFTLKIRSTKLEDSAMYFCASRETGVPGETQYFGPGTRLLVL.

Concerning this clone: Other nucleotide sequences in the sample specify the same CDR3. This chain connects TRBV6-6 to TRBJ2-5; 12 bases are a match to TRBD2. This CDR3 is built from 16 residues. Germline V gene sequence: CDR1 MNHNY, CDR2 SVGAGI (reference sequence). With 2 bases clipped from V and 3 bases from J, the junction kept 4 bases outside the gene matches. The CDR3 nucleotides are TGTGCCAGCAGTTACCCAGGACTAGCGGGAAAAGAGACCCAGTACTTC. Translating it yields CASSYPGLAGKETQYF.

V is TRBV4-3 and J is TRBJ2-7; D unresolved. This CDR3 spans 13 amino acids. Germline assignment: CDR1 LGHNA and CDR2 YSLEER. Trimming left V 4 bases short and J 4 bases short, with 11 bases between. CDR3 coding DNA: TGCGCCAGCAGCCCAAACGTACGGTACGAGCAGTACTTC. This translates into CASSPNVRYEQYF.

The V call is TRBV13, the J call TRBJ2-2; no reliable D call. This CDR3 contains 14 residues. Trimming left V 5 bases short and J 1 base short, with 8 bases between. Germline-derived CDR1 and CDR2 are PRHDT and FYEKMQ (reference sequence). CDR3 residues: CASSVGENTGELFF. The CDR3 DNA sequence: TGTGCCAGCAGCGTCGGAGAGAACACCGGGGAGCTGTTTTTT. Filled out from reference TRBV13 and TRBJ2-2, the complete variable domain reads AAGVIQSPRHLIKEKRETATLKCYPIPRHDTVYWYQQGPGQDPQFLISFYEKMQSDKGSIPDRFSAQQFSDYHSELNMSSLELGDSALYFCASSVGENTGELFFGEGSRLTVL.

The chain has TRBV30 and TRBJ1-1; 8 nucleotides agree with TRBD1. CDR3 length equals 14 residues. With V trimmed by 2 bases and J by 5 bases, 7 bases remained unmatched. CDR1 is GTSNPN, CDR2 SVGIG, per germline (reference sequence). The CDR3 region is CAWSPRQGRTEAFF. The CDR3 region has the DNA TGTGCCTGGAGTCCACGACAGGGGAGGACTGAAGCTTTCTTT.

This chain uses TRBV11-3 with TRBJ2-3; 8 bases match TRBD1. Per germline, CDR1 SGHNT and CDR2 YENEEA. V lost 4 bases, J lost 2 bases, and 8 bases stayed unmatched. This CDR3 region has 16 residues. The CDR3 is CASSSDRDRLTDTQYF. The CDR3 bases are TGTGCCAGCAGCTCGGATAGGGACAGGCTCACAGATACGCAGTATTTT.

The chain carries TRBV30 and TRBJ2-7, with 7 bases matching TRBD1. The CDR3 consists of 12 residues. Germline lookup yields CDR1 GTSNPN and CDR2 SVGIG (reference sequence). Trimming removed 0 bases from V and 5 bases from J; junction bases left unmatched: 1. The DNA for the CDR3 is TGTGCCTGGAGTGTAGGGGGCGACGAGCAGTACTTC. It translates to CAWSVGGDEQYF.

This clone came up once. The chain joins TRBV3-1 (or the pseudogene TRBV3-2) to TRBJ1-2, with 7 bases lining up with TRBD1. The CDR3 totals 14 residues. After removal of 3 bases from V and 6 bases from J, the junction contained 7 bases not matched to a gene. The germline V gene has CDR1 LGHDT and CDR2 YNNKEL (reference sequence). The chain's CDR3 is CASSHLSTGNGYTF. CDR3 nucleotides: TGTGCCAGCAGCCATCTCTCGACAGGGAATGGCTACACCTTC.

The chain is built from TRBV6-5 and TRBJ2-5; 9 positions agree with TRBD2. CDR1 and CDR2 (germline): MNHEY, SVGAGI. CDR3 size: 14 residues. The junction had 7 bases not matched to a gene; V was cut back by 6 bases and J by 5 bases. The CDR3 DNA sequence: TGTGCCAGCAGGCCCGGGACTAGCTTGGAGACCCAGTACTTC. It yields the protein CASRPGTSLETQYF.

This clone was detected a few times. The CDR3 bases are TGTGCCAGAAGCTTGTCCGGACAGAAAACCTATGGCTACACCTTC. This encodes CARSLSGQKTYGYTF. The chain has TRBV5-3 and TRBJ1-2; possible D gene TRBD1, 6 bases. TRBV5-3 carries the ORF label, with uncertain function. The CDR3 is 15 residues long. Trimming cost V 1 base and J 4 bases, with 14 bases left between them.

V is TRBV12-3 or TRBV12-4 and J is TRBJ2-1, with a possible D match to TRBD1 (5 bases). The CDR3 totals 12 residues. Trimming pared 6 bases from V and 9 bases from J, leaving 12 bases between. DNA for the CDR3: TGTGCCAGCAGCCCGGACACGGGTGAGCAGTTCTTC. The encoded protein is CASSPDTGEQFF.

This clone was seen only a few times. This chain joins TRBV27 and TRBJ2-1; 9 nucleotides line up with TRBD2. The V gene end was trimmed by 7 bases and the J gene end by 6 bases; junction bases not matched to a gene: 10. Germline-derived CDR1 and CDR2 are MNHEY and SMNVEV (reference sequence). The CDR3 is 15 residues long. The DNA of the CDR3 is TGTGCCAGCAACTTGCTTGGAGCGGGAGGCAATGAGCAGTTCTTC. Amino acids: CASNLLGAGGNEQFF.

Here the CDR3 reads CASRDPGVNPETQYF. CDR3 sequence (DNA): TGTGCCAGCAGGGATCCCGGAGTCAACCCGGAGACCCAGTACTTC. The chain joins TRBV2 to TRBJ2-5, with unresolved D. Germline CDR1 and CDR2: SNHLY and FYNNEI. This CDR3 spans 15 amino acids. Trimming removed 6 bases from V and 5 bases from J, with 19 bases in between.

The gene calls are TRBV10-3 and TRBJ2-1; 7 nucleotides align to TRBD1. V lost 7 bases to trimming and J lost 0 bases; unmatched junction nucleotides: 6. Germline lookup yields CDR1 ENHRY and CDR2 SYGVKD. The CDR3 contains 15 residues. Here the CDR3 reads CAITGTVGSYNEQFF. The DNA for the CDR3 is TGTGCCATCACGGGGACAGTAGGCTCCTACAATGAGCAGTTCTTC.

The chain joins TRBV24-1 to TRBJ2-5, with TRBD1 matching 10 bases. CDR3 length equals 15 residues. Germline lookup yields CDR1 KGHDR and CDR2 SFDVKD. V trimming: 10 bases; J trimming: 5 bases; junction bases outside the gene matches: 12. Written as DNA, the CDR3 is TGTGCCACATACGGACAGGGGGGATCCAGCGAGACCCAGTACTTC. Protein product: CATYGQGGSSETQYF.

The chain combines TRBV6-2 or TRBV6-3 with TRBJ1-1; TRBD1 agrees at 7 bases. This CDR3 has 16 amino acids. V trimming: 6 bases; J trimming: 0 bases; junction bases outside the gene matches: 10. Germline V gene sequence: CDR1 MNHEY, CDR2 SVGEGT. DNA of the CDR3: TGTGCCAGCAGCCCTCTTAACAGGGGTTTGAACACTGAAGCTTTCTTT. It specifies CASSPLNRGLNTEAFF.

The chain combines TRBV19 with TRBJ2-4; the match to TRBD1 covers 10 bases. Germline CDR1 and CDR2: LNHDA and SQIVND (reference sequence). The CDR3 extends over 15 amino acids. After removal of 3 bases from V and 7 bases from J, the junction contained 6 bases not matched to a gene. The CDR3 here is CASSMGRQGANIQYF. DNA for the CDR3: TGTGCCAGTAGTATGGGGCGACAGGGGGCCAACATTCAGTACTTC.

The chain couples TRBV28 to TRBJ2-3, with 15 bases matching TRBD2. Germline V gene lookup returns CDR1 MDHEN and CDR2 SYDVKM. The CDR3 is 19 amino acids. The V gene end was trimmed by 6 bases and the J gene end by 4 bases; junction bases not matched to a gene: 14. The CDR3 DNA is TGTGCCAGCAGGTTCCCGGGACTAGCGGGAGGTGTTGGGGCAGATACGCAGTATTTT. Amino acids: CASRFPGLAGGVGADTQYF.